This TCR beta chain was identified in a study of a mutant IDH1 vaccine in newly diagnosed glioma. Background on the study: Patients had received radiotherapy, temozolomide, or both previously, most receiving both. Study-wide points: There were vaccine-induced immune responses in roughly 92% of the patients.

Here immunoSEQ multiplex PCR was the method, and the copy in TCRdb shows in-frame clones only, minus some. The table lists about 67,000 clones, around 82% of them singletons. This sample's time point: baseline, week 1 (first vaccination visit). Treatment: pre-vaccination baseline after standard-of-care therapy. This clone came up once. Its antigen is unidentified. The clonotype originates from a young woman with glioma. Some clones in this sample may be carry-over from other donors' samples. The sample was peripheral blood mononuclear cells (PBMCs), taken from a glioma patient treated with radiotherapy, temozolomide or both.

The DNA of the CDR3 is TGTGCTAGTGGTTTGGGGGGAGGGGGTGGAGAGACCCAGTACTTC. It encodes CASGLGGGGGETQYF. The V call is TRBV12-5, the J call TRBJ2-5, with D possibly matching TRBD2 (7 bases). Germline CDR1 reads LGHNT; CDR2 reads FRNRAP. The CDR3 length is 15 residues. V lost 1 base, J lost 4 bases, and 13 bases lay in between.